This entry lists 25 T cell receptor beta chains sequenced from one sample in a study of T cells in Graves' hyperthyroidism and ophthalmopathy. RNA transcripts yielded amplified TCR beta CDR3 regions. TCR CDR3 regions were first amplified by RT-PCR with HTBI primers. TCRdb used MiXCR to reprocess the multiplex PCR reads, holding one entry per CDR3 protein. The table shows 300,000 to 450,000 distinct CDR3 sequences, with 20% to 30% occurring only once. The sequencing sample was made of blood. The receptors derive from a man aged 50-59 years with Graves' hyperthyroidism.

This clonotype was counted between two and nine times. The chain uses TRBV7-8 and TRBJ1-1, with D tentatively TRBD1 (5 bases). Germline V gives CDR1 SGHVS, CDR2 FQNEAQ. The CDR3 is 16 amino acids. The V end was cut by 0 bases, the J end by 5 bases, with 16 bases between. The CDR3 DNA is TGTGCCAGCAGCTTAGCGAGCAGGGTCGGTTGGACTGAAGCTTTCTTT. Its translation is CASSLASRVGWTEAFF.

The sample holds many counts of this clonotype. The chain uses TRBV6-1 and TRBJ2-7, with 8 bases that match TRBD2. Germline-derived CDR1 and CDR2 are MNHNS and SASEGT. J lost 2 bases, V lost 3 bases, and 6 bases had no gene match. The CDR3 runs 15 residues. CDR3 sequence (DNA): TGTGCCAGCAGTGACAGTCTAGCGGGCGCCTACGAGCAGTACTTC. Translating it yields CASSDSLAGAYEQYF.

V and J are TRBV5-1 and TRBJ1-1; possible D gene TRBD1, 5 bases. Germline V CDR1 and CDR2: SGHRS, YFSETQ. The CDR3 has 15 amino acids. Trimming removed 4 bases from V and 5 bases from J, with 18 bases in between. DNA for the CDR3: TGCGCCAGCAGCAGGGACTCGCCAAGGAAAACTGAAGCTTTCTTT. Residues: CASSRDSPRKTEAFF.

This clonotype was seen repeatedly, ten times or more. CDR3 in amino acids: CASSLSGRKVDEQFF. DNA of the CDR3: TGTGCCAGCAGCTTATCCGGGAGGAAGGTGGATGAGCAGTTCTTC. The rearrangement links TRBV7-6 to TRBJ2-1; 7 nucleotides line up with TRBD2. Germline CDR1 SGHVS, CDR2 FNYEAQ. There are 15 residues in the CDR3. V lost 2 bases to trimming and J lost 8 bases; unmatched junction nucleotides: 9.

The V gene is TRBV7-9, the J gene TRBJ1-6; a weak D match, TRBD1 (6 bases). The CDR3 consists of 13 residues. V was cut by 6 bases and J by 6 bases, with 9 bases left in between. Germline-derived CDR1 and CDR2 are SEHNR and FQNEAQ (reference sequence). The CDR3: CASSLDSNSPLHF. DNA of the CDR3: TGTGCCAGCAGTCTGGACAGTAATTCACCCCTCCACTTT.

This clonotype has more than one count but fewer than ten. The chain is built from TRBV2 and TRBJ1-1; possible D gene TRBD1, 5 bases. This CDR3 is built from 12 residues. Trimming took 6 bases from V and 1 from J, leaving 6 bases between them. CDR1 SNHLY and CDR2 FYNNEI come from the germline V gene. As DNA, the CDR3 is TGTGCCAGCAGGGGACCGAACACTGAAGCTTTCTTT. Translated: CASRGPNTEAFF.

This clonotype was observed a handful of times. This chain links TRBV20-1 with TRBJ2-3; no reliable D call. The V end lost 4 bases, the J end lost 3 bases, and 11 bases lay between the germline ends. The CDR3 contains 13 residues. The germline V gene encodes CDR1 DFQATT and CDR2 SNEGSKA (reference sequence). This CDR3 is CSAKRFATDTQYF. CDR3 coding DNA: TGCAGTGCTAAACGGTTTGCGACAGATACGCAGTATTTT.

The rearrangement links TRBV27 to TRBJ2-7; 7 nucleotides match TRBD2. The V gene end was trimmed by 3 bases and the J gene end by 5 bases; junction bases not matched to a gene: 7. Germline CDR1 is MNHEY and CDR2 is SMNVEV (reference sequence). The CDR3 contains 14 residues. CDR3 region: CASSLKGRAHEQYF. The CDR3 bases are TGTGCCAGCAGTTTGAAGGGGAGGGCCCACGAGCAGTACTTC.

As for this clonotype: It may be a read error: a sequence one base away is much more abundant. This chain uses TRBV6-1 with TRBJ2-1; D is undetermined. Germline lookup yields CDR1 MNHNS and CDR2 SASEGT. The CDR3 spans 11 residues. V was clipped by 5 bases and J by 5 bases, with 4 bases between them. The CDR3 is CASSTNNEQFF. CDR3 bases: TGTGCCAGCAGTACCAACAATGAGCAGTTCTTC.

This clonotype has only a few counts. The chain joins TRBV7-9 to TRBJ2-1, with TRBD2 identical over 8 bases. J gave up 7 bases and V 5 bases, and 16 bases lay outside the gene matches. The CDR3 covers 17 residues. Germline V CDR1 and CDR2: SEHNR, FQNEAQ (reference sequence). The CDR3 DNA reads as TGTGCCAGCAGCGAGAAACCGAGCGGGGGCCCTCGGAATGAGCAGTTCTTC. Protein: CASSEKPSGGPRNEQFF.

The chain employs TRBV2 and TRBJ1-5; 8 bases line up with TRBD1. Germline CDR1 SNHLY, CDR2 FYNNEI. This CDR3 is built from 14 residues. V shed 6 bases, J shed 5 bases, and the junction held 6 bases outside the gene matches. CDR3 sequence (DNA): TGTGCCAGCAGCTCAGGGGGCGACTATCAGCCCCAGCATTTT. Its protein product is CASSSGGDYQPQHF.

This clonotype was counted a few times. CDR3 region: CSVGDRGYLDTQYF. The CDR3 DNA is TGCAGCGTTGGGGACAGGGGATATTTAGATACGCAGTATTTT. This rearrangement joins TRBV29-1 to TRBJ2-3, with 10 positions matching TRBD1. The trim removed 4 bases at V and 5 bases at J, leaving 6 bases unmatched. CDR1 and CDR2 (germline): SQVTM, ANQGSEA. The CDR3 length is 14 residues.

Details on this clonotype: The junction differs from germline at one of its ends, possibly a read error. This rearrangement joins TRBV20-1 to TRBJ2-2; 10 nucleotides match TRBD2. The CDR3 loop spans 15 amino acids. Germline V gene data show CDR1 as DFQATT and CDR2 as SNEGSKA (reference sequence). CDR3 sequence: CSAREAGGPSGELFF. The CDR3 bases are TGCAGTGCCAGAGAAGCGGGAGGGCCGTCCGGGGAGCTGTTTTTT.

The CDR3 region is CASSFSGTSGSTLFNEQFF. The CDR3 DNA reads as TGCGCCAGCAGCTTCTCGGGGACTAGCGGGAGCACCCTTTTCAATGAGCAGTTCTTC. This chain links TRBV5-1 with TRBJ2-1, with 14 bases that match TRBD2. Germline V CDR1 and CDR2: SGHRS, YFSETQ. Losses at the gene ends were 2 bases for V and 6 bases for J; bases not matched to a gene: 13. The CDR3 sequence is 19 residues long.

At least ten counts were recorded for this clonotype. CDR3 bases: TGTGCCAGCAGCTTAGATTCGGGTCAGCCCCAGCATTTT. This sequence encodes CASSLDSGQPQHF. The rearrangement links TRBV11-2 to TRBJ1-5; D is ambiguous. With 0 bases removed from V and 6 bases from J, the gap between germline ends came to 6 bases. Germline lookup yields CDR1 SGHAT and CDR2 FQNNGV. The CDR3 is 13 residues long.

The chain carries TRBV6-1 and TRBJ1-1; D is perhaps TRBD1 (5 bases). The V gene's germline CDR1 is MNHNS and CDR2 SASEGT. V lost 5 bases to trimming and J lost 1 base, with 14 bases between them. The CDR3 has 15 residues. CDR3 sequence (DNA): TGTGCCAGCAGTAGGGACGGACGGGGGAACACTGAAGCTTTCTTT. It is translated as CASSRDGRGNTEAFF.

This clonotype appeared many times. This chain connects TRBV30 to TRBJ1-5, with TRBD1 as a possible D gene (5 bases). CDR3 length: 16 residues. The germline V and J ends were trimmed by 2 bases and 1 base, with 15 bases remaining between them. Germline CDR1 reads GTSNPN; CDR2 reads SVGIG (reference sequence). CDR3 nucleotide sequence: TGTGCCTGGAGTTTCCCCGGGGCAGGGAGCAATCAGCCCCAGCATTTT. It translates to CAWSFPGAGSNQPQHF.

The chain combines TRBV20-1 with TRBJ2-3; 8 bases agree with TRBD2. There are 14 residues in the CDR3. Germline V CDR1 and CDR2: DFQATT, SNEGSKA (reference sequence). The V segment lost 7 bases and the J segment 3 bases; nucleotides outside the gene matches: 9. In DNA, the CDR3 is TGCAGTGTCCCAGCGGGAGTCAGAACAGATACGCAGTATTTT. Amino acid sequence: CSVPAGVRTDTQYF.

This sequence joins TRBV2 and TRBJ2-5; 10 positions match TRBD2. The germline V gene has CDR1 SNHLY and CDR2 FYNNEI. CDR3 size: 13 residues. V gave up 11 bases and J gave up 4 bases; unmatched junction bases: 7. The CDR3 coding sequence is TGTGCCGGACGGACTAGCGGCCGAGAGACCCAGTACTTC. As protein: CAGRTSGRETQYF.

There are many counts of this clonotype. The rearrangement links TRBV12-3 or TRBV12-4 to TRBJ2-5; D ambiguous. V was pared by 0 bases and J by 3 bases, with 11 bases between. The CDR3 runs to 15 residues. CDR3 bases: TGTGCCAGCAGTTTAGCCCTTGCGATGGAAGAGACCCAGTACTTC. This codes for CASSLALAMEETQYF.

This rearrangement joins TRBV7-9 to TRBJ2-1; the D is unclear. CDR1 SEHNR and CDR2 FQNEAQ come from the germline V gene (reference sequence). CDR3 length: 16 amino acids. Deletions cut 5 bases from V and 0 bases from J, with 14 bases between. In DNA form, the CDR3 reads TGTGCCAGCAGCCCGATCACTACGAGCTCCTACAATGAGCAGTTCTTC. Translation: CASSPITTSSYNEQFF.

This chain uses TRBV7-8 with TRBJ1-1; TRBD1 matches at 7 bases. Germline CDR1 reads SGHVS; CDR2 reads FQNEAQ. This CDR3 spans 14 amino acids. V lost 1 base to trimming and J lost 2 bases; unmatched junction nucleotides: 1. DNA for the CDR3: TGTGCCAGCAGCTTAGAGGGGGCCAACACTGAAGCTTTCTTT. Translating it yields CASSLEGANTEAFF.

In its sample, this clonotype was seen many times. The chain links TRBV28 to TRBJ2-1; possible D gene TRBD2, 6 bases. CDR1 is MDHEN and CDR2 is SYDVKM in the germline V gene. This CDR3 has 17 amino acids. V was pared by 3 bases and J by 5 bases, with 20 bases between. This CDR3 is CASSLSAGSTNDNEQFF. The CDR3 DNA reads TGTGCCAGCAGTTTGAGTGCGGGATCGACTAACGACAATGAGCAGTTCTTC.

This chain's CDR3 is CSASGTGSSDTQYF. The CDR3 nucleotides are TGCAGTGCTAGTGGGACGGGGTCCTCGGATACGCAGTATTTT. The gene calls are TRBV20-1 and TRBJ2-3, with D possibly called TRBD1 or TRBD2 (5 bases each). This CDR3 is 14 amino acids long. V gave up 3 bases and J gave up 6 bases, with 16 bases separating them. CDR1 DFQATT and CDR2 SNEGSKA come from the germline V gene (reference sequence).

This clonotype was detected only a few times. This chain uses TRBV11-2 with TRBJ1-3; D is possibly TRBD1 (5 bases). The CDR3 has 15 amino acids. CDR1 and CDR2 (germline): SGHAT, FQNNGV. Trimming stripped 8 bases from V and 0 bases from J, with 14 bases between. CDR3 in amino acids: CASSRPGGSGNTIYF. The CDR3 DNA reads as TGTGCCAGCTCCCGACCGGGGGGCTCTGGAAACACCATATATTTT.